The present TCR beta chain was sequenced within a study of coeliac disease. Study-wide background: Each coeliac patient was active, refractory type I, or diet-controlled. The study's findings and limits: Lamina propria and intraepithelial cell fractions may contain each other's cells. Lower clonality than controls marked TRB and TRG repertoires from active celiac intraepithelial and lamina propria samples.

Only in-frame clones appear in the TCRdb table, and some are missing; sequencing was by immunoSEQ multiplex PCR. The sample carries over 2,500 clones, around 50% recorded once. A word on this clone: Its cognate antigen is unknown.

J gave up 4 bases and V 4 bases, and 13 bases lay outside the gene matches. Per the germline V gene, CDR1 is GTSNPN and CDR2 is SVGIG (reference sequence). This CDR3 is built from 16 residues. Cells were frozen in aliquots of around 540,000, and one aliquot per fraction was sequenced. V gene TRBV30 combines with J gene TRBJ2-5; TRBD2 matches at 9 bases. The source material was intraepithelial lymphocytes from the gut. This TCR was recovered from a man between 50 and 59 years old with active celiac disease. The CDR3 region has the DNA TGTGCCTGGAATTTAGCTATAGCGGGAGCCGGAGAGACCCAGTACTTC. It yields the protein CAWNLAIAGAGETQYF.